This T cell receptor beta chain is from a study of spatial heterogeneity in lung cancer. Background on the study: A T cell module score from matched bulk RNA-seq correlated strongly with TCR transcript counts in tumor regions. TCR and UMI combinations that were unique each appeared, on average, more than ten times in raw reads. Overall study findings and caveats: Counts that tracked tumor mutation counts were those of expanded intratumoral alpha and beta TCRs.

The CDR3 is 14 amino acids. V shed 5 bases, J shed 10 bases, and the junction held 10 bases outside the gene matches. CDR1 is DFQATT, CDR2 SNEGSKA, per germline (reference sequence). TCRdb processed the 5' RACE reads anew with MiXCR; each CDR3 protein has one entry. The data contain approximately 25,000 distinct CDR3 sequences, over 7.5% of them seen just once; the ten biggest clones take up 7.7%. This clonotype is large (0.1 to 1%) by share. Its antigen is unidentified. The time point here: sample taken at primary tumor resection. The approximately 70 donors had untreated early-stage non-small cell lung cancer. Whole RNA obtained from tumor, nontumor lung or frozen PBMC underwent sequencing without sorting.

The genes are TRBV20-1 and TRBJ1-6; 8 positions agree with TRBD1. This material consisted of lung tumor tissue, taken at surgery. This clonotype originated in a male donor with early-stage non-small cell lung cancer. CDR3 loop: CSAAGQGSGSPLHF. As DNA, the CDR3 is TGCAGTGCTGCCGGACAGGGTTCGGGCTCACCCCTCCACTTT.